A selection of T cell receptor beta chains follows, all from one sample in a study of OX40 agonist ivuxolimab in advanced cancers. Data came from immunoSEQ multiplex PCR; TCRdb stores just in-frame clones and leaves some out. The profile covers about 26,000 clones, with roughly 80% appearing a single time and approximately 12% taken by the ten largest. The material sequenced was CD4+ or CD8+ T cells sorted from blood, taken in a trial of the OX40 agonist ivuxolimab. These receptors all come from an adult with an advanced solid tumor such as melanoma, head and neck, liver or kidney cancer. The CDR3 runs from the conserved cysteine through the conserved F or W. The order of the fields is clone size, J gene, V gene, D gene, CDR3 length, CDR3 protein, CDR3 DNA. The D gene is left open where the match is weak. Size tells how often a clone was seen (once, few, many) or the class of an expanded clone, and some rows leave it out.

clone size: -
J gene: TRBJ2-1
V gene: TRBV19
D gene: -
CDR3 length: 11
CDR3 protein: CASQLYNEQFF
CDR3 DNA: TGTGCCAGCCAGCTGTACAATGAGCAGTTCTTC

clone size: -
J gene: TRBJ1-2
V gene: TRBV27
D gene: -
CDR3 length: 15
CDR3 protein: CASSPLGGQGYGYTF
CDR3 DNA: TGTGCCAGCAGTCCCCTTGGGGGGCAGGGCTATGGCTACACCTTC

clone size: -
J gene: TRBJ2-2
V gene: TRBV6-6
D gene: TRBD2
CDR3 length: 15
CDR3 protein: CASSRLAGGWGELFF
CDR3 DNA: TGTGCCAGCAGCAGACTAGCGGGGGGCTGGGGGGAGCTGTTTTTT

clone size: -
J gene: TRBJ1-5
V gene: TRBV19
D gene: -
CDR3 length: 14
CDR3 protein: CASHWGNTVEPQHF
CDR3 DNA: TGTGCCAGTCACTGGGGCAATACGGTTGAGCCCCAGCATTTT

clone size: -
J gene: TRBJ2-5
V gene: TRBV4-1
D gene: TRBD1
CDR3 length: 18
CDR3 protein: CASSQGPGQGALRETQYF
CDR3 DNA: TGCGCCAGCAGCCAAGGACCGGGACAGGGGGCTTTGCGAGAGACCCAGTACTTC

clone size: -
J gene: TRBJ2-7
V gene: TRBV19
D gene: -
CDR3 length: 15
CDR3 protein: CASSMSALGSYEQYF
CDR3 DNA: TGTGCCAGTAGTATGTCGGCACTGGGCTCCTACGAGCAGTACTTC

clone size: once
J gene: TRBJ1-5
V gene: TRBV27
D gene: -
CDR3 length: 13
CDR3 protein: CASSPGPQWPQHF
CDR3 DNA: TGTGCCAGCAGCCCTGGGCCACAGTGGCCCCAGCATTTT

clone size: -
J gene: TRBJ1-5
V gene: TRBV19
D gene: -
CDR3 length: 15
CDR3 protein: CASSTPGGSHQPQHF
CDR3 DNA: TGTGCCAGTAGTACCCCGGGGGGGAGCCATCAGCCCCAGCATTTT

clone size: -
J gene: TRBJ1-2
V gene: TRBV5-4
D gene: TRBD1
CDR3 length: 13
CDR3 protein: CASSMDRDYGYTF
CDR3 DNA: TGTGCCAGCAGCATGGACAGGGACTATGGCTACACCTTC

clone size: -
J gene: TRBJ2-7
V gene: TRBV10-1
D gene: TRBD2
CDR3 length: 15
CDR3 protein: CASSESAGGADEQYF
CDR3 DNA: TGCGCCAGCAGTGAGTCCGCGGGGGGCGCCGACGAGCAGTACTTC

clone size: -
J gene: TRBJ2-2
V gene: TRBV25-1
D gene: TRBD2
CDR3 length: 16
CDR3 protein: CASSVLAGGYTGELFF
CDR3 DNA: TGTGCCAGCAGTGTACTAGCGGGGGGGTACACCGGGGAGCTGTTTTTT

clone size: few
J gene: TRBJ2-3
V gene: TRBV5-1
D gene: -
CDR3 length: 13
CDR3 protein: CASSLTVKDTQYF
CDR3 DNA: TGCGCCAGCAGCTTGACAGTGAAAGATACGCAGTATTTT

clone size: -
J gene: TRBJ2-5
V gene: TRBV21-1
D gene: -
CDR3 length: 16
CDR3 protein: CASSKSVRWEGETQYF
CDR3 DNA: TGTGCCAGCAGCAAAAGCGTTAGGTGGGAGGGGGAGACCCAGTACTTC

clone size: -
J gene: TRBJ2-4
V gene: TRBV7-9
D gene: -
CDR3 length: 17
CDR3 protein: CASSAHRTILAKNIQYF
CDR3 DNA: TGTGCCAGCAGCGCTCACAGAACTATACTAGCCAAAAACATTCAGTACTTC

clone size: -
J gene: TRBJ1-5
V gene: TRBV28
D gene: TRBD1
CDR3 length: 18
CDR3 protein: CASRNSGGRVYSNQPQHF
CDR3 DNA: TGTGCCAGCAGAAACTCAGGGGGTCGGGTTTATAGCAATCAGCCCCAGCATTTT

clone size: once
J gene: TRBJ1-1
V gene: TRBV4-1
D gene: TRBD1
CDR3 length: 17
CDR3 protein: CASSHPRTGRLGTEAFF
CDR3 DNA: TGCGCCAGCAGCCATCCCAGGACAGGGAGACTGGGCACTGAAGCTTTCTTT

clone size: -
J gene: TRBJ2-3
V gene: TRBV29-1
D gene: TRBD2
CDR3 length: 16
CDR3 protein: CSVEPLSSGAIDTQYF
CDR3 DNA: TGCAGCGTTGAACCGCTTTCGAGCGGGGCTATAGATACGCAGTATTTT

clone size: once
J gene: TRBJ1-1
V gene: TRBV27
D gene: TRBD1
CDR3 length: 17
CDR3 protein: CASSLSGTGAAVTEAFF
CDR3 DNA: TGTGCCAGCAGTTTATCCGGGACAGGGGCAGCGGTCACTGAAGCTTTCTTT

clone size: -
J gene: TRBJ2-1
V gene: TRBV10-3
D gene: TRBD2
CDR3 length: 17
CDR3 protein: CAISEIVGTSGVGEQFF
CDR3 DNA: TGTGCCATCAGTGAAATTGTAGGGACTAGCGGGGTCGGTGAGCAGTTCTTC

clone size: -
J gene: TRBJ1-6
V gene: TRBV9
D gene: TRBD1
CDR3 length: 16
CDR3 protein: CASSDEPGQYNSPLHF
CDR3 DNA: TGTGCCAGCAGCGACGAACCGGGACAGTATAATTCACCCCTCCACTTT

clone size: once
J gene: TRBJ1-5
V gene: TRBV10-2
D gene: -
CDR3 length: 12
CDR3 protein: CASRGGSQPQHF
CDR3 DNA: TGCGCCAGCCGGGGGGGGTCTCAGCCCCAGCATTTT

clone size: -
J gene: TRBJ1-1
V gene: TRBV7-3
D gene: -
CDR3 length: 16
CDR3 protein: CASSLVGPGLNTEAFF
CDR3 DNA: TGTGCCAGCAGCTTAGTTGGTCCGGGCTTGAACACTGAAGCTTTCTTT

clone size: -
J gene: TRBJ1-6
V gene: TRBV19
D gene: -
CDR3 length: 12
CDR3 protein: CASRDTNSPLHF
CDR3 DNA: TGTGCCAGTAGAGACACTAATTCACCCCTCCACTTT

clone size: -
J gene: TRBJ1-2
V gene: TRBV27
D gene: -
CDR3 length: 15
CDR3 protein: CASSHFPQGHYGYTF
CDR3 DNA: TGTGCCAGCAGTCACTTCCCCCAGGGGCACTATGGCTACACCTTC

clone size: -
J gene: TRBJ1-4
V gene: TRBV29-1
D gene: TRBD1
CDR3 length: 12
CDR3 protein: CSAGQGGEKLFF
CDR3 DNA: TGCAGCGCCGGACAGGGAGGTGAAAAACTGTTTTTT

clone size: -
J gene: TRBJ1-5
V gene: TRBV6-5
D gene: -
CDR3 length: 11
CDR3 protein: CAAGVAQPQHF
CDR3 DNA: TGTGCAGCAGGGGTGGCTCAGCCCCAGCATTTT

clone size: -
J gene: TRBJ2-2
V gene: TRBV6-1
D gene: -
CDR3 length: 15
CDR3 protein: CASLGRKDYTGELFF
CDR3 DNA: TGTGCCAGCTTAGGTAGGAAGGACTACACCGGGGAGCTGTTTTTT

clone size: -
J gene: TRBJ2-5
V gene: TRBV5-6
D gene: TRBD2
CDR3 length: 14
CDR3 protein: CASSFMTGGETQYF
CDR3 DNA: TGTGCCAGCAGCTTTATGACGGGGGGGGAGACCCAGTACTTC

clone size: -
J gene: TRBJ2-1
V gene: TRBV5-1
D gene: TRBD1
CDR3 length: 18
CDR3 protein: CASSLRTGLRGFNNEQFF
CDR3 DNA: TGCGCCAGCAGCTTACGGACAGGTCTGAGGGGCTTCAACAATGAGCAGTTCTTC

clone size: -
J gene: TRBJ1-3
V gene: TRBV29-1
D gene: -
CDR3 length: 10
CDR3 protein: CSAVGNTIYF
CDR3 DNA: TGCAGCGCCGTTGGGAACACCATATATTTT

clone size: -
J gene: TRBJ1-5
V gene: TRBV6-5
D gene: -
CDR3 length: 14
CDR3 protein: CASSDRISNQPQHF
CDR3 DNA: TGTGCCAGCTCCGATCGGATTAGCAATCAGCCCCAGCATTTT

clone size: -
J gene: TRBJ2-5
V gene: TRBV5-6
D gene: -
CDR3 length: 12
CDR3 protein: CASSLGWLEQYF
CDR3 DNA: TGTGCCAGCAGCCTCGGATGGCTGGAGCAGTACTTC

clone size: -
J gene: TRBJ1-1
V gene: TRBV4-1
D gene: -
CDR3 length: 11
CDR3 protein: CASAAGLEAFF
CDR3 DNA: TGCGCCAGCGCAGCCGGGCTTGAAGCTTTCTTT

clone size: -
J gene: TRBJ1-6
V gene: TRBV19
D gene: TRBD1
CDR3 length: 16
CDR3 protein: CASSPRGTAYNSPLHF
CDR3 DNA: TGTGCCAGTAGTCCTAGGGGGACAGCCTATAATTCACCCCTCCACTTT

clone size: -
J gene: TRBJ2-1
V gene: TRBV9
D gene: -
CDR3 length: 15
CDR3 protein: CASSVAASSYNEQFF
CDR3 DNA: TGTGCCAGCAGCGTAGCTGCGAGCTCCTACAATGAGCAGTTCTTC

clone size: once
J gene: TRBJ1-2
V gene: TRBV19
D gene: -
CDR3 length: 11
CDR3 protein: CASRLNYGYTF
CDR3 DNA: TGTGCCAGTAGGCTTAACTATGGCTACACCTTC

clone size: -
J gene: TRBJ1-1
V gene: TRBV23-1
D gene: -
CDR3 length: 14
CDR3 protein: CASNHRVRYTEAFF
CDR3 DNA: TGCGCCAGCAACCACAGGGTCAGGTACACTGAAGCTTTCTTT

clone size: -
J gene: TRBJ2-5
V gene: TRBV6-5
D gene: -
CDR3 length: 14
CDR3 protein: CASNPQGYRRTQYF
CDR3 DNA: TGTGCCAGCAATCCCCAGGGGTATCGACGGACCCAGTACTTC

clone size: few
J gene: TRBJ1-6
V gene: TRBV15
D gene: -
CDR3 length: 16
CDR3 protein: CATSRDWGFVGSPLHF
CDR3 DNA: TGTGCCACCAGCAGAGATTGGGGTTTTGTTGGATCACCCCTCCACTTT

clone size: -
J gene: TRBJ2-2
V gene: TRBV16
D gene: -
CDR3 length: 15
CDR3 protein: CASSQPIKDTGELFF
CDR3 DNA: TGTGCCAGCAGCCAACCCATCAAAGACACCGGGGAGCTGTTTTTT